This TCR beta chain was identified in a study of OX40 agonist ivuxolimab in advanced cancers. Study-level background: The costimulatory receptor OX40 (CD134) was targeted by ivuxolimab, a fully human IgG2 agonistic monoclonal antibody. The paper covers the monotherapy dose-escalation part of the phase I ivuxolimab trial, which included N ≈ 50 patients. In the dose-escalation cohort, approximately 82% of patients were male, and the mean age was approximately 60 years, with a range of roughly 20 to 80. Partial responses occurred in three dose-escalation patients, of whom one had hepatocellular carcinoma and two had cutaneous melanoma. Of the roughly 53 patients in dose escalation, about 19 had hepatocellular carcinoma, roughly 15 had melanoma, 9 had renal cell carcinoma and 9 had head and neck cancer. The purpose of peripheral TCRbeta sequencing was to test whether ivuxolimab changed TCR sequence diversity and led to clonal T-cell expansion. Intravenous ivuxolimab was administered to patients every 2 weeks at six dose levels: 0.01, 0.1, 0.3, 1.5, 3 and 10 mg/kg. Patients were allowed to have had prior anti-PD-1, anti-PD-L1 or anti-CTLA-4 therapy, and around two fifths of the dose-escalation patients had been treated with checkpoint inhibitors. Points the paper makes about the study in general: Low levels of normalized T-cell clonal expansion were also seen in some patients who did not respond. Antigen specificity was not determined for the clonally expanded peripheral T cells. Partial responders in the 0.1-3.0 mg/kg groups had among the lowest normalized peripheral clonal expansion, especially among CD8+ T cells. After ivuxolimab, more expanded clones were found on average in CD8+ T cells than in CD4+ T cells. At doses of 0.1 to 3.0 mg/kg, clonal expansion of both CD4+ and CD8+ blood T cells was observed from baseline to week 6.

On this clone: This receptor's antigen is unknown. The record has no base qualities; no much larger clone is one base away.

The trial excluded patients who had a history of autoimmune disease or who were on systemic immunosuppression. In every dose cohort, peripheral blood was drawn for TCR sequencing at baseline, cycle 4 day 1, and cycle 7 day 1. The samples were taken from a phase I, first-in-human, multicenter, open-label dose-escalation trial of ivuxolimab. Adults with locally advanced or metastatic head and neck squamous cell, hepatocellular, melanoma or renal cell carcinoma were enrolled in the trial. Before TCR sequencing, CD4+ T cells and CD8+ T cells were sorted from peripheral blood as separate populations. Reading the germline V gene (reference sequence) gives CDR1 LNHDA and CDR2 SQIVND. Counted from cysteine to phenylalanine, this CDR3 has 14 amino acids. Only CDR3 DNA is held: 42 bases, read in frame from base 1. V loses 5 bases, J loses 0 bases, and the germline ends lie 10 bases apart. Genomic DNA was extracted from sorted cells for sequencing of the TCRbeta CDR3 region. The immunoSEQ Assay was used to sequence the TCRbeta CDR3 regions. TCRdb took this table from immuneACCESS and kept in-frame rearrangements with V and J called. Such tables lack part of the clones; where checked against another copy, unresolved V genes explain under half of the gap, and the rest is unexplained. The sample profile shows some 57,000 clones; approximately 86% of them were found once. Of the sample, approximately 1% is held by the ten largest clones.

This TCR came from an adult with an advanced solid tumor such as melanoma, head and neck, liver or kidney cancer. This sample comprised CD4+ or CD8+ T cells sorted from blood, obtained in a trial of the OX40 agonist ivuxolimab. The V and J genes are TRBV19 and TRBJ1-1, with the D gene call left open. The CDR3 reads as follows: CASSEGGLNTEAFF. The DNA reads TGTGCCAGTAGTGAGGGAGGATTGAACACTGAAGCTTTCTTT.